The rows below give T cell receptor beta chains drawn from one sample of a study of CD8+CD57+ T cells in acquired aplastic anemia. A single record per CDR3 protein comes from TCRdb applying MiXCR to the reads. The table shows roughly 180,000 distinct CDR3 sequences, with almost 50% occurring only once. The sample was sorted CD4+, CD8+, or CD8+CD57+ T cells (not recorded which) from PBMCs. These receptors came from a human donor with aplastic anemia. Both conserved end residues are part of each CDR3. The order of the fields is V gene, D gene, clone size, J gene, CDR3 DNA, CDR3 protein. The D gene is left open where the match is weak. Clone size appears in some rows only: once, few, many, or a class for an expanded clone.

TRBV25-1,-,-,TRBJ1-4,TGTGCCAGCAGCATGACAGAGGGTGAAAAACTGTTTTTT,CASSMTEGEKLFF
TRBV20-1,TRBD2,-,TRBJ2-3,TGCAGTGCTAGAGACCCGGGACTAGCGGGAAGCACAGATACGCAGTATTTT,CSARDPGLAGSTDTQYF
TRBV6-5,-,-,TRBJ2-7,TGTGCCAGCAGTTACCAGGTCGGCCAGGGGAACGAGCAGTACTTC,CASSYQVGQGNEQYF
TRBV3-1,-,many,TRBJ2-5,TGTGCCAGCAGCCAGCGGAGGGAGACCCAGTACTTC,CASSQRRETQYF
TRBV7-2,-,many,TRBJ2-1,TGTGCCAGCAGCCCAGGGGTGAATGAGCAGTTCTTC,CASSPGVNEQFF
TRBV7-2,-,few,TRBJ1-1,TGCGCCAGCAGTGAGACACTGAACACTGAAGCTTTCTTT,CASSETLNTEAFF
TRBV20-1,-,few,TRBJ2-3,TGCAGTGCTCCCCAACTAGACACAGATACGCAGTATTTT,CSAPQLDTDTQYF
TRBV10-3,-,-,TRBJ2-7,TGTGCCATCAGTTTAGCGGGGACAGGCGGCTCCTACGAGCAGTACTTC,CAISLAGTGGSYEQYF
TRBV14,-,many,TRBJ1-2,TGTGCCAGCAGCCGCGGGGGAATAGTGCGTGGCTACACCTTC,CASSRGGIVRGYTF
TRBV12-5,-,many,TRBJ1-2,TGTGCTAGTGGTACCACTAACTATGGCTACACCTTC,CASGTTNYGYTF
TRBV11-2,TRBD1,-,TRBJ2-5,TGTGCCAGCAGCTTAGATCGACGCCGGGACAGGGGGCAGTACTTC,CASSLDRRRDRGQYF
TRBV2,TRBD1,-,TRBJ2-2,TGTGCCAGCATGGACAGGCCGTGGGGTGGCTACACCGGGGAGCTGTTTTTT,CASMDRPWGGYTGELFF
TRBV25-1,-,-,TRBJ2-3,TGTGCCAGCAGTAGGGACAACACAGATACGCAGTATTTT,CASSRDNTDTQYF
TRBV5-1,-,-,TRBJ2-6,TGCGCCAGCAGCTTGGTAGCAGGCTCCGGGGCCAACGTCCTGACTTTC,CASSLVAGSGANVLTF
TRBV10-3,TRBD1,-,TRBJ1-6,TGTGCCATCAGGGCGGGACAGGCGAACTATAATTCACCCCTCCACTTT,CAIRAGQANYNSPLHF
TRBV6-5,TRBD2,many,TRBJ2-7,TGTGCCAGCAGTTACTCGGGGCTAGCGGGGGGGCTGGACGAGCAGTACTTC,CASSYSGLAGGLDEQYF
TRBV6-6,TRBD1,many,TRBJ2-5,TGTGCCAGCAGGATCGGGACAGCTAAAGAGACCCAGTACTTC,CASRIGTAKETQYF
TRBV19,-,many,TRBJ2-5,TGTGCCAGTAATGCGGGACGTACGCAAGAGACCCAGTACTTC,CASNAGRTQETQYF
TRBV7-9,-,once,TRBJ2-1,TGCGCCAGCAGCGGACAAACCTACGAGCAGTTCTTC,CASSGQTYEQFF
TRBV11-1,-,many,TRBJ2-3,TGTGCCAGCAGCGTCAAAGGGTCAGGGCCAGATACGCAGTATTTT,CASSVKGSGPDTQYF
TRBV10-3,TRBD1,few,TRBJ2-5,TGTGCCATCAGTGAACGGGACAGTATACAAGAGACCCAGTACTTC,CAISERDSIQETQYF
TRBV24-1,-,-,TRBJ2-3,TGTGCCACCAACATGGGGGCCCCCGACAAGGTCACTAGCACAGATACGCAGTATTTT,CATNMGAPDKVTSTDTQYF
TRBV29-1,-,-,TRBJ2-7,TGCAGCGCTATAGGAACAGGAGCCAACTCCTACGAGCAGTACTTC,CSAIGTGANSYEQYF
TRBV29-1,TRBD1,-,TRBJ1-2,TGCAGCGTAACAGGGGAGGGCTATGGCTACACCTTC,CSVTGEGYGYTF
TRBV7-6,TRBD2,once,TRBJ2-5,TGTGCCAGCAGCCCCGACCGGGACTACTTAGGGACCCAGTACTTC,CASSPDRDYLGTQYF
TRBV5-1,TRBD2,-,TRBJ2-1,TGCGCCAGCAGCTTGTCCATCTCTAGCGGGTTTTCGTCCAATGAGCAGTTCTTC,CASSLSISSGFSSNEQFF
TRBV2,-,once,TRBJ1-2,TGTGCCAGCAGTGGGGGACGTGCTTATGGCTACACATTC,CASSGGRAYGYTF
TRBV19,-,many,TRBJ1-1,TGTGCCAGTAGTAAAGACGACAGGATGAACACTGAAGCTTTCTTT,CASSKDDRMNTEAFF
TRBV19,-,-,TRBJ1-5,TGTGCCAGCCGGGACTTAGGGGGAGGTCAGCCCCAGCATTTT,CASRDLGGGQPQHF
TRBV24-1,-,-,TRBJ2-4,TGTGCCACCAGTAAGGGGAACATTCAGTACTTC,CATSKGNIQYF
TRBV20-1,-,many,TRBJ2-1,TGCAGTGGCAAGAGGGGGGGGGCCCCCTACAATGAGCAGTTCTTC,CSGKRGGAPYNEQFF
TRBV3-1,-,many,TRBJ2-6,TGTGCCAGCAGCCCCTTTATGGTTCCGGGACATCTCTCTGGGGCCAACGTCCTGACTTTC,CASSPFMVPGHLSGANVLTF
TRBV11-2,TRBD1,-,TRBJ2-7,TGTGCCAGCAGCTTAGAGAATGGGGGACAGGGGTACGAGCAGTACTTC,CASSLENGGQGYEQYF
TRBV4-2,-,-,TRBJ2-6,TGTGCCAGCAGCCAAGACGGGGCCAACGTCCTGACTTTC,CASSQDGANVLTF
TRBV5-4,-,-,TRBJ1-5,TGTGCCAGCAGCTTGGTTGGAGGGGTGGGTGGCAATCAGCCCCAGCATTTT,CASSLVGGVGGNQPQHF
TRBV2,TRBD2,-,TRBJ2-7,TGTGCCAGCAGGGGGGAGGGCTACGAGCAGTACTTC,CASRGEGYEQYF
TRBV19,-,-,TRBJ2-3,TGTGCCAGCTTGGGACATTTGAGCACAGATACGCAGTATTTT,CASLGHLSTDTQYF
TRBV6-1,TRBD1,-,TRBJ1-6,TGTGCCAGCAGAGGACAGGGGGCGGCTTCACCCCTCCACTTT,CASRGQGAASPLHF
TRBV10-3,-,-,TRBJ1-1,TGTGCCATCAGTGAGTCGAAGTTGGCAAGGGCTTTCTTT,CAISESKLARAFF
TRBV25-1,-,-,TRBJ1-1,TGTGCCGCGGGGACGTCGGGCACTGAAGCTTTCTTT,CAAGTSGTEAFF
TRBV9,TRBD1,many,TRBJ2-1,TGTGCCAGCAGCGTAGAATCAGGGAACAGGGGGCCCCAGTTCTTC,CASSVESGNRGPQFF
TRBV2,TRBD1,-,TRBJ1-2,TGTGCCAGCAGGGGACAGAGTGCTAACTATGGCTACACCTTC,CASRGQSANYGYTF
TRBV20-1,-,many,TRBJ2-7,TGCAGTGCTCCCATGAGGAAGTCCTACGAGCAGTACTTC,CSAPMRKSYEQYF
TRBV10-3,-,-,TRBJ1-1,TGTGCCATCAGTGTAGGGGTGAACACTGAAGCTTTCTTT,CAISVGVNTEAFF
TRBV29-1,TRBD2,-,TRBJ2-1,TGCAGCGTCGACCCGGGACTAGGGGGGTCCTACAATGAGCAGTTCTTC,CSVDPGLGGSYNEQFF
TRBV3-1,-,few,TRBJ2-3,TGTGCCAGCAGCCAAGTTACCCCGGGTGCAATCGGAGATACGCAGTATTTT,CASSQVTPGAIGDTQYF